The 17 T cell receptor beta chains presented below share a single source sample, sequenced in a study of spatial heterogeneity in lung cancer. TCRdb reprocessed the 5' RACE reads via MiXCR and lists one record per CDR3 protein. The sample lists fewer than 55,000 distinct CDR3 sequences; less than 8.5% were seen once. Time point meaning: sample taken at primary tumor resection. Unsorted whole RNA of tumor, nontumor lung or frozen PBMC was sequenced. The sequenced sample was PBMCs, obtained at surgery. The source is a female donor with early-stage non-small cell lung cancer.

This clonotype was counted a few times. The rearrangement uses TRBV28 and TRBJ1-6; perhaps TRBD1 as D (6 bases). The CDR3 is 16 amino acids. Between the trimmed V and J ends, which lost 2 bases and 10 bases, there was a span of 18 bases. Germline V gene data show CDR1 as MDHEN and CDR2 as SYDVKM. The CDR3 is CASSLGGVDFRSPLHF. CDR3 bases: TGTGCCAGCAGTTTAGGGGGCGTGGATTTTAGGTCACCCCTCCACTTT.

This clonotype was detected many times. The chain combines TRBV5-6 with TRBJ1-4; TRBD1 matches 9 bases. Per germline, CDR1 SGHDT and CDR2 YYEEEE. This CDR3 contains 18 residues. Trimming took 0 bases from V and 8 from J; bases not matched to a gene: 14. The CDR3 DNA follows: TGTGCCAGCAGCTTGGAAACAGGGGGCGCGAGTTTAAGAGAAAAACTGTTTTTT. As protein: CASSLETGGASLREKLFF.

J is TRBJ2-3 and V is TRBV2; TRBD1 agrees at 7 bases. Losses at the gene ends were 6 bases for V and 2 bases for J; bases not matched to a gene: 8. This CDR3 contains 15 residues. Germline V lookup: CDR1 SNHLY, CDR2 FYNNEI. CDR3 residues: CASRPGQMHTDTQYF. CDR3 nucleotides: TGTGCCAGCAGGCCGGGACAGATGCACACAGATACGCAGTATTTT.

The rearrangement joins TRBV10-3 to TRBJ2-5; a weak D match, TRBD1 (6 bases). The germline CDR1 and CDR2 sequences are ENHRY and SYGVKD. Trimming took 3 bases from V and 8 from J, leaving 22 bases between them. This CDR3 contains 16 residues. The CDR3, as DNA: TGTGCCATCAGTGATCCGCTAGGGGGATGGCCCTCCACCCAGTACTTC. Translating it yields CAISDPLGGWPSTQYF.

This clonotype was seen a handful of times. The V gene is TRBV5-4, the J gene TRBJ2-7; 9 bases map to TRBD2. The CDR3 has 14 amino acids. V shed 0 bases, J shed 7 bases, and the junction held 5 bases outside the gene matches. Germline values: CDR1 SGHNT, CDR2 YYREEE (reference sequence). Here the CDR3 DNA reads TGTGCCAGCAGCTTGGGACTAGCGGCAGGGGAGCAGTACTTC. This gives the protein CASSLGLAAGEQYF.

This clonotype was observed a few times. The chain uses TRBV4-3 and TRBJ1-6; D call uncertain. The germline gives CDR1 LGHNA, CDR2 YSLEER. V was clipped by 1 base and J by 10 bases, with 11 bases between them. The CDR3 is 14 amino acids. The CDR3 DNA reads TGCGCCAGCAGCCAAGTGATTGGGCGATCACCCCTCCACTTT. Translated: CASSQVIGRSPLHF.

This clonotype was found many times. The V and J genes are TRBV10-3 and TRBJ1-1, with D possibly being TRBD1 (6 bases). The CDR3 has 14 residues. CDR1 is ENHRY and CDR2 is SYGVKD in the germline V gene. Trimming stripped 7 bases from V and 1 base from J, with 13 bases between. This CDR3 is CAIKRQDKNTEAFF. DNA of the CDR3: TGTGCCATCAAGAGACAGGACAAGAACACTGAAGCTTTCTTT.

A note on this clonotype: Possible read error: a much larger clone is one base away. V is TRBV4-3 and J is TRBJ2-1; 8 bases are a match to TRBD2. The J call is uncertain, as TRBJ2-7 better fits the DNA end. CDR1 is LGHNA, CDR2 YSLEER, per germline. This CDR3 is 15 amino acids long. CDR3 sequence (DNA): TGCGCCAGCAGCCAAGATCGGGGGGGCCTAAGTGAGCAGTACTTC. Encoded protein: CASSQDRGGLSEQYF.

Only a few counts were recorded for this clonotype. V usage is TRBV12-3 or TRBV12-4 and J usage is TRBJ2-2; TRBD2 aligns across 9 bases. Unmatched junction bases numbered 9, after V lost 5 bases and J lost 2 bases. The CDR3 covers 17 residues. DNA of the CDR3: TGTGCCAGCAGTCTCAGCAGACTAGCGGCAAACACCGGGGAGCTGTTTTTT. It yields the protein CASSLSRLAANTGELFF.

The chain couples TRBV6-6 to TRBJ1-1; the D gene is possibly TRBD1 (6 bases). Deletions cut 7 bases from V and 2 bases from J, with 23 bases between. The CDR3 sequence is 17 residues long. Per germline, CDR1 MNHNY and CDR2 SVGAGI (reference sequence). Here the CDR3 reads CASNPPGDGGSNTEAFF. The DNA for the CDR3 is TGTGCCAGCAATCCCCCCGGCGATGGGGGCAGTAACACTGAAGCTTTCTTT.

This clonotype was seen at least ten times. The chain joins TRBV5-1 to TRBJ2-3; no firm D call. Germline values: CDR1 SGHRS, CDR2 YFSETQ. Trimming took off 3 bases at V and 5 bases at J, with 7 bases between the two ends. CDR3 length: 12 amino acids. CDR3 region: CASSWDGDTQYF. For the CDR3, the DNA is TGCGCCAGCAGCTGGGATGGAGATACGCAGTATTTT.

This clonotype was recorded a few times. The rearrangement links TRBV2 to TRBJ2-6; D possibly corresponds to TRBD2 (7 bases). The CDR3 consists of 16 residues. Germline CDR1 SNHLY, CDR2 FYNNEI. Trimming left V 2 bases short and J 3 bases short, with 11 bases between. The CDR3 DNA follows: TGTGCCAGCAGTGAAAACAGGGAGGGTGGGGCCAACGTCCTGACTTTC. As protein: CASSENREGGANVLTF.

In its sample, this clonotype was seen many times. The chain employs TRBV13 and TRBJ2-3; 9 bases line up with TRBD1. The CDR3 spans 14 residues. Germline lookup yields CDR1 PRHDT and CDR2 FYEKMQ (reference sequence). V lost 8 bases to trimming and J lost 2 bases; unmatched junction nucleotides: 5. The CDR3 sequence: CASATGGNTDTQYF. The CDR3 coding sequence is TGTGCCAGCGCGACAGGGGGAAACACAGATACGCAGTATTTT.

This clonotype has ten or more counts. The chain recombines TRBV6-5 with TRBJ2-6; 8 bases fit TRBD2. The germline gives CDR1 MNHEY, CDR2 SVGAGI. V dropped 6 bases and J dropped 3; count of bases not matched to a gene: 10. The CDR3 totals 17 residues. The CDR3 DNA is TGTGCCAGCAGAGGACGGGGGGGGTCTTATGGGGCCAACGTCCTGACTTTC. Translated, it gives CASRGRGGSYGANVLTF.

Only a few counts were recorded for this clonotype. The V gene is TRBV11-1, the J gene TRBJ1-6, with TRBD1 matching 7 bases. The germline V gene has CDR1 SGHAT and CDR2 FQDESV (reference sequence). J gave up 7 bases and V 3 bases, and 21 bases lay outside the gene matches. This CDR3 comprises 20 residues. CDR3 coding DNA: TGTGCCAGCAGCTTTCGACATTCCCCCGGCCCGACAGGGAAGAATTCACCCCTCCACTTT. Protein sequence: CASSFRHSPGPTGKNSPLHF.

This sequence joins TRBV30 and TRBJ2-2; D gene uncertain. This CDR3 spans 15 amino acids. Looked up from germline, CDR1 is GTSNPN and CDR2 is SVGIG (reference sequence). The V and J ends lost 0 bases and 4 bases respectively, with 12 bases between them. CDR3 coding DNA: TGTGCCTGGAGTGTACGAGCCCTTCTCACCGGGGAGCTGTTTTTT. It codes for CAWSVRALLTGELFF. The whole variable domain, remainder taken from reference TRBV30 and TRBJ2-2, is SQTIHQWPATLVQPVGSPLSLECTVEGTSNPNLYWYRQAAGRGLQLLFYSVGIGQISSEVPQNLSASRPQDRQFILSSKKLLLSDSGFYLCAWSVRALLTGELFFGEGSRLTVL.

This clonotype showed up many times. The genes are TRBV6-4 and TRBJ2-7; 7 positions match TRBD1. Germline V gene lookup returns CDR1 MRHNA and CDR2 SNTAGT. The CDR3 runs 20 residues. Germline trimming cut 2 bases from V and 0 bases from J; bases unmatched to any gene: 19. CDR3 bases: TGTGCCAGCAGTGACCCGAGGTGGGAGCGCGGCGGACAGGACTCCTACGAGCAGTACTTC. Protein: CASSDPRWERGGQDSYEQYF.